This T cell receptor (beta chain) appears in the sequencing data of a study of response to subunit inactivated influenza vaccine. TCRdb re-analysed the RT-PCR reads in MiXCR, keeping a single row per CDR3 protein. In the table there are about 570,000 distinct CDR3 sequences, about 11% of which are singletons. This clonotype was counted between two and nine times. The antigen is unknown. Trimming removed 1 base from V and 3 bases from J; junction bases left unmatched: 2. Germline CDR1 reads SGHVS; CDR2 reads FQNEAQ. There are 15 residues in the CDR3. Broader study findings: The authors put forward the suggestion that each seasonal influenza vaccination may bring in only a limited number of new T cells.

The same sample was also used in a study of T cells expressing NK-cell markers. Per that study: UMI-tagged 5'RACE template switching yielded the TCR beta cDNA.

The chain couples TRBV7-8 to TRBJ1-5, with 8 nucleotides matching TRBD1. The clonotype was recovered from a man aged 45-60 years who received an inactivated influenza vaccine. The source material was PBMCs from blood, sampled on the day of vaccination. CDR3 DNA sequence: TGTGCCAGCAGCTTAGGGGACAGGATCAATCAGCCCCAGCATTTT. As protein: CASSLGDRINQPQHF.